This entry features one T cell receptor beta chain sequence. The antigen it binds to is not known. No per-base quality is available; no much larger clone lies one base away. The V end loses 4 bases and the J end loses 2 bases, and a stretch of 20 bases separates them. The CDR3 runs 16 residues from the cysteine to the phenylalanine. Kept here is only the CDR3 DNA, which spans 48 bases and is read in frame from base 1. The germline V gene (reference sequence) provides CDR1 GTSNPN and CDR2 SVGIG. This record comes from a study of persistence of HIV-infected CD4 T cells (dated by TCRdb to 2019 to 2021). General notes on the study: The study isolated CMV- and HIV-1 Gag-responding CD4+ T cells from ART-treated individuals to examine antigen-driven clonal expansion of HIV-1-infected cells. Suppressive ART had been received by participants for a median of roughly eight years. Peripheral blood samples of up to about 200 mL were obtained at multiple time points, with the exception of a couple of participants, for whom leukapheresis was performed at a single time point. The clonality of all cells in each sorted population was assessed by TCRbeta sequencing, whereas the clonality of infected cells was assessed by proviral sequencing. Cross-participant TCR cluster analysis included roughly 8 participants for CMV and 6 or 7 participants for Gag.

What the work shows at the level of the full study, not this receptor alone: A correlation was observed between TCR oligoclonality and proviral oligoclonality within the same sorted populations. Antigen-responding cells were enriched for degenerate expanded CDR3beta sequences, which suggests convergent selection of CD4+ responses to CMV and Gag. Because the TCR analyses were done in bulk, restricting them to just the rare CMV-responding cells that actually carried HIV-1 proviruses was not possible. Few individuals were included in the study, and only a limited range of antigens was tested. Significantly lower TCRbeta richness was observed in CMV- and Gag-responding cells than in anti-CD3/anti-CD28-responding cells, and higher oligoclonality was observed in CMV-responding cells than in CD3/CD28-stimulated and Gag-responding cells.

The sample's treatment or condition label, decoded: suppressive antiretroviral therapy. Cells were stimulated with a pool of overlapping HIV-1 Gag 15-mer peptides at 1 ug per peptide per mL. Memory CD4+ T cells that did not respond, being CD40L-negative, CD69-negative and CD45RO-high, were sorted as memory populations depleted of antigen-responding cells. HIV-1-infected adults in whom suppressive ART had been started during chronic infection were enrolled as participants. For at least 4 years, participants had undetectable plasma HIV-1 RNA, below 50 copies/mL. To be included, a participant needed positive CMV serology and a CD4+ T cell count above 400 cells/uL. Before stimulation, PBMCs were isolated using density centrifugation and then depleted of CD8+ T cells. CD8-depleted PBMCs were stimulated for 18 hours with anti-CD28/CD49d costimulation, CD40-blocking antibody and enfuvirtide to prevent new infections. Sorting was done on either a Beckman Coulter MoFlo Legacy or an XDP sorter, and propidium iodide was used to exclude dead cells. The QIAamp DNA Mini Kit was used for genomic DNA extraction from samples above one million cells, and the Quick-DNA Microprep Kit was used otherwise.

TCRbeta repertoires were sequenced from genomic DNA with the immunoSEQ hsTCRB assay version 4 in survey mode. Genomic DNA was diluted to around 10 ng/uL, and up to 1 ug per sample was used for TCRbeta sequencing. In the authors' own workflow: TCRbeta data were analyzed in ImmunoSeq Analyzer 3.0, with diversity computed on productive nucleotide rearrangements. Using the Immunarch R package, the improved Chao index served to estimate lower-bound TCR diversity and the Gini coefficient served to estimate clonality. Different nucleotide rearrangements encoding the same CDR3beta amino acid sequence were counted as distinct clonotypes. TCRbeta sequences significantly enriched in antigen-responding cells relative to anti-CD3/anti-CD28-activated cells were identified by differential abundance analysis. GLIPH2 clustered TCRs by predicted peptide-MHC specificity, both within individual participants and across merged participant data sets. Entries here come from immuneACCESS through TCRdb and include only in-frame sequences with V and J called. Some clones fail to appear in such tables; in the studies checked, an unresolved V gene covers under half of the shortfall, and the cause of the remainder is unknown. V and J calls and clone size are those listed in that table; D and trimming were worked out from the DNA. For this sample the table gives some 58,000 clones, of which under 80% were detected only once. The ten top clones hold approximately 1.7% of the sample.

Here the chain combines TRBV30 and TRBJ1-2; 6 matching bases give a weak D call of TRBD1. The clonotype originates from an adult man with HIV who was CMV-seropositive. Sequenced material: CD4+ T cells sorted from PBMCs after roughly 18-hour stimulation, taken from a patient who received antiretroviral therapy. The cell subset or site label here, explained by the study, means: CD40L-CD69- CD45RO-high memory CD4 T cells not responding to Gag peptides. The nucleotides read TGTGCCTGGACTTTTCGGGGAGGGGGAAGGAACTATGGCTACACCTTC. Translation gives CAWTFRGGGRNYGYTF. The CDR3 plus the reference TRBV30 and TRBJ1-2 genes for the other parts give the full variable domain: SQTIHQWPATLVQPVGSPLSLECTVEGTSNPNLYWYRQAAGRGLQLLFYSVGIGQISSEVPQNLSASRPQDRQFILSSKKLLLSDSGFYLCAWTFRGGGRNYGYTFGSGTRLTVV.